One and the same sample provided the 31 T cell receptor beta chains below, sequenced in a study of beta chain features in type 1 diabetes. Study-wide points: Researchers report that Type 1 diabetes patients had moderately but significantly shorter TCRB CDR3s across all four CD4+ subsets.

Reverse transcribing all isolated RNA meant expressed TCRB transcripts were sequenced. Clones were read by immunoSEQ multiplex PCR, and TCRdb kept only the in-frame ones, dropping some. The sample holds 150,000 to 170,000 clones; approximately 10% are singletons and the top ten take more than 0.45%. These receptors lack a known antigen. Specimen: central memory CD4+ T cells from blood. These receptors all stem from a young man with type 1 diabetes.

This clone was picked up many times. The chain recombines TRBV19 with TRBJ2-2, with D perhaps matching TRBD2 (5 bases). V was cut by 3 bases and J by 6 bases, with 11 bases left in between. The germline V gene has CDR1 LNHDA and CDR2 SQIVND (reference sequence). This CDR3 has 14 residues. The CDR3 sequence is CASSISGSAGELFF. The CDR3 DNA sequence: TGTGCCAGTAGTATCAGTGGGAGTGCCGGGGAGCTGTTTTTT.

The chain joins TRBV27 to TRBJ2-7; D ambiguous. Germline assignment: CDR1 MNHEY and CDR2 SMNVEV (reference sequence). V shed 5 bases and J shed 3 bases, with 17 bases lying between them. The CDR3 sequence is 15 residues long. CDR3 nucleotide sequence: TGTGCCAGCAGTGCGCAGAGAGGCCAAATCTACGAGCAGTACTTC. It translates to CASSAQRGQIYEQYF.

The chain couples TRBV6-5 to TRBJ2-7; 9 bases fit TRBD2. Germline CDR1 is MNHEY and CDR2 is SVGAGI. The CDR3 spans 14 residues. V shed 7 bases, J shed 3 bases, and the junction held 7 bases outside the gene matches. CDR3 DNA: TGTGCCAGCACCAGAGCGGGAGGCTACTACGAGCAGTACTTC. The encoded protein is CASTRAGGYYEQYF.

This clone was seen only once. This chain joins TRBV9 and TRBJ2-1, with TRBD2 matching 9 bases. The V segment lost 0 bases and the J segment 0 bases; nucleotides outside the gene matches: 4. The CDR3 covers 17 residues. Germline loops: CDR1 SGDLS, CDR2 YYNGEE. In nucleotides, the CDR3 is TGTGCCAGCAGCGTAGATCTAGCGGGGTCCTCCTACAATGAGCAGTTCTTC. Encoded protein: CASSVDLAGSSYNEQFF.

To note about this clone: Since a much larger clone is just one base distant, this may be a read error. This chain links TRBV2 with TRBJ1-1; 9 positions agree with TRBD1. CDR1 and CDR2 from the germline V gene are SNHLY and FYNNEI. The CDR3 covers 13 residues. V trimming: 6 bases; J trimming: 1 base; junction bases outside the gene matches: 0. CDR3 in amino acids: CASRGQGNTEAFF. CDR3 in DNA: TGTGCCAGCAGGGGACAGGGGAACACTGAAGCTTTCTTT.

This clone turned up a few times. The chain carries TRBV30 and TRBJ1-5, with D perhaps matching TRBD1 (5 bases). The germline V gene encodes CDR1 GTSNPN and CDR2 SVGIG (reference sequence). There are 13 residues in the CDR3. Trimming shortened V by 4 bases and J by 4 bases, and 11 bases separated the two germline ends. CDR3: CAWTSGGNQPQHF. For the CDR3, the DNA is TGTGCCTGGACGAGCGGGGGGAATCAGCCCCAGCATTTT.

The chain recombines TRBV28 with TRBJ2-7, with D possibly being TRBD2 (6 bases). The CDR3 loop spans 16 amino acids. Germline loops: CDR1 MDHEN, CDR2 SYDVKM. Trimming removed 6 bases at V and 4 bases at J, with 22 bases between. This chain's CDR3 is CASSAGNSVGVYEQYF. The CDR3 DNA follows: TGTGCCAGCAGCGCGGGAAATTCGGTGGGGGTATACGAGCAGTACTTC.

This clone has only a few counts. The CDR3 bases are TGCAGCGTTGAATTCTCAGATACGCAGTATTTT. This sequence encodes CSVEFSDTQYF. This rearrangement joins TRBV29-1 to TRBJ2-3; D is undetermined. The CDR3 extends over 11 amino acids. Per the germline V gene, CDR1 is SQVTM and CDR2 is ANQGSEA. V was trimmed by 2 bases and J by 4 bases, leaving 4 bases between them.

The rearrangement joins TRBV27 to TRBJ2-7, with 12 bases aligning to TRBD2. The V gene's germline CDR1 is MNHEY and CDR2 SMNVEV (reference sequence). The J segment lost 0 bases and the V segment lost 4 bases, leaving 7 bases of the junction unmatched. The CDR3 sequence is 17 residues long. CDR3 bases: TGTGCCAGCAGTTCGATCTGGACTAGCGGGAACTCCTACGAGCAGTACTTC. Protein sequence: CASSSIWTSGNSYEQYF.

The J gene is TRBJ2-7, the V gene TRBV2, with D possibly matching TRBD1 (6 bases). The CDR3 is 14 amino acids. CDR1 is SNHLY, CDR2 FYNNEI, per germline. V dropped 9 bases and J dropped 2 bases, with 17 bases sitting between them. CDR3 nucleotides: TGTGCCAGTCTGTACGACAGGATAACCTACGAGCAGTACTTC. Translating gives CASLYDRITYEQYF.

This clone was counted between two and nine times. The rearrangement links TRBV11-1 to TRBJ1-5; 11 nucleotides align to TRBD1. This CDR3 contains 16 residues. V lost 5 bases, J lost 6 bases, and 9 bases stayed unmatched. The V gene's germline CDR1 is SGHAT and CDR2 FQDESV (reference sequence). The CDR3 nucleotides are TGTGCCAGCAGCCCGTTAGGACAGGGGGCGGGTCAGCCCCAGCATTTT. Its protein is CASSPLGQGAGQPQHF.

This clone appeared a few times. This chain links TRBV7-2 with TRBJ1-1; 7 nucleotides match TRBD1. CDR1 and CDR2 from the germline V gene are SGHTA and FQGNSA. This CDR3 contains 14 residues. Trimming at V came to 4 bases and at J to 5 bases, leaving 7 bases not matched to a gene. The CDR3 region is CASSWTGAETEAFF. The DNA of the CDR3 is TGTGCCAGCAGCTGGACAGGAGCGGAAACTGAAGCTTTCTTT.

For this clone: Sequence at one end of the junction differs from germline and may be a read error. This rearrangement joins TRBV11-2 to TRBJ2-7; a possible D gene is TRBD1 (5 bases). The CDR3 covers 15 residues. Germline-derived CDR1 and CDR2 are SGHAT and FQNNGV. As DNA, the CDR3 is TGTGCCAGCAGCTCCACGATCAGGGTCTCCCACGAGCAGTACTTC. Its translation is CASSSTIRVSHEQYF.

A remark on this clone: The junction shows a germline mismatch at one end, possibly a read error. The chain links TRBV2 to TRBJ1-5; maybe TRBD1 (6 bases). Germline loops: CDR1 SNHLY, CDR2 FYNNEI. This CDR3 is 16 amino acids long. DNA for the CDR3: TGTGCCAGCAGGGAAGGAACAGGGCGGTCTGGTCAGCCCCAGCATTTT. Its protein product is CASREGTGRSGQPQHF.

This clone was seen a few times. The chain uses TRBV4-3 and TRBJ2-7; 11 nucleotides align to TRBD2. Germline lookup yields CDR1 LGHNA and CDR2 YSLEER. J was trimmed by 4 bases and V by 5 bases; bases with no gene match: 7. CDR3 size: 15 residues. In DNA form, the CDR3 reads TGCGCCAGCAGCTACCTTACTAGCGGGAGATACGAGCAGTACTTC. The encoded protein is CASSYLTSGRYEQYF.

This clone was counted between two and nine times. CDR3 protein: CASSEYSNQPQHF. The CDR3 DNA reads as TGTGCCAGCAGTGAGTACAGTAATCAGCCCCAGCATTTT. This chain joins TRBV6-1 and TRBJ1-5, with unresolved D. The CDR3 has 13 residues. In germline, CDR1 is MNHNS, CDR2 SASEGT. V was clipped by 3 bases and J by 4 bases, with 7 bases between them.

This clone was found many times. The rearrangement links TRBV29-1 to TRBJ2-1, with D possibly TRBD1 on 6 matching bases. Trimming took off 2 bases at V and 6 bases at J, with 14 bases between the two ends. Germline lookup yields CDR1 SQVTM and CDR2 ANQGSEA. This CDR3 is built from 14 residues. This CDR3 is CSVETTGSFNEQFF. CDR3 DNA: TGCAGCGTTGAAACGACAGGTTCGTTCAATGAGCAGTTCTTC.

CDR3 in DNA: TGTGCCAGCAGCTCTGGCCGGGGGAGAGCTGGCTACACCTTC. Translated: CASSSGRGRAGYTF. The rearrangement links TRBV5-6 to TRBJ1-2, with D perhaps TRBD1 (5 bases). CDR1 SGHDT and CDR2 YYEEEE come from the germline V gene. The CDR3 consists of 14 residues. The V end lost 3 bases, the J end lost 7 bases, and 16 bases lay between the germline ends.

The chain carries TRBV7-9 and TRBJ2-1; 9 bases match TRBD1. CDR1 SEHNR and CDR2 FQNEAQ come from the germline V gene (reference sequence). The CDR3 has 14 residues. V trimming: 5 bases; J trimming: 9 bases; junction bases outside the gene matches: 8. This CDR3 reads CASSHRDREAEQFF. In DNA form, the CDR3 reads TGTGCCAGCAGCCACCGGGACAGGGAGGCTGAGCAGTTCTTC.

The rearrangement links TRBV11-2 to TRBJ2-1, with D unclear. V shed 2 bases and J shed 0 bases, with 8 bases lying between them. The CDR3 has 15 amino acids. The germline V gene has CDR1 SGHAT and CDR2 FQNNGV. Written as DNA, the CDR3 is TGTGCCAGCAGCTTACACATCAGCTCCTACAATGAGCAGTTCTTC. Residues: CASSLHISSYNEQFF.

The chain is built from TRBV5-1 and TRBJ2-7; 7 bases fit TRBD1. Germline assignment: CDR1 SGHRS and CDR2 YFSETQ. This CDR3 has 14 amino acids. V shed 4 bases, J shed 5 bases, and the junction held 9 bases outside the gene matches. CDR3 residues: CASSLIDRADEQYF. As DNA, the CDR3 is TGCGCCAGCAGCCTGATCGACAGGGCAGACGAGCAGTACTTC.

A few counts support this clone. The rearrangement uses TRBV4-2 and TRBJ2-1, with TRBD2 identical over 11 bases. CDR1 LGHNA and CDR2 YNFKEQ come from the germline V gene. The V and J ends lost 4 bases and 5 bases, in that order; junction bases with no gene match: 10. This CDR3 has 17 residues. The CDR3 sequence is CASSLPPGTSGNNEQFF. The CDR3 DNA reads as TGTGCCAGCAGCCTACCCCCCGGGACTAGCGGCAACAATGAGCAGTTCTTC.

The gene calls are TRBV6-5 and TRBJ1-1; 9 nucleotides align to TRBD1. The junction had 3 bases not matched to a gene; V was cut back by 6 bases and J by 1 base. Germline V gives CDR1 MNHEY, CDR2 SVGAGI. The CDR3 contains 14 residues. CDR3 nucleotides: TGTGCCAGCAGGGACAGGGGACGGAACACTGAAGCTTTCTTT. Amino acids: CASRDRGRNTEAFF.

DNA for the CDR3: TGTGCCAGCAGCTTGGGACAGGAGACGAACACTGAAGCTTTCTTT. Protein: CASSLGQETNTEAFF. The chain links TRBV5-4 to TRBJ1-1, with D possibly TRBD1 on 6 matching bases. CDR3 length equals 15 residues. CDR1 and CDR2 from the germline V gene are SGHNT and YYREEE (reference sequence). V shed 0 bases and J shed 1 base, with 10 bases lying between them.

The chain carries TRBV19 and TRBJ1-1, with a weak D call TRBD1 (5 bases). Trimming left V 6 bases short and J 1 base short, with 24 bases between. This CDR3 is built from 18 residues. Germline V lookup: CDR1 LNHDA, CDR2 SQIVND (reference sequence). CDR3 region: CASSRGGVQGGWNTEAFF. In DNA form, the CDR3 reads TGTGCCAGTAGCCGAGGCGGCGTGCAGGGAGGATGGAACACTGAAGCTTTCTTT.

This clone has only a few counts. CDR3 region: CASSEWGENEQFF. The CDR3 DNA is TGTGCCAGCAGTGAATGGGGAGAAAATGAGCAGTTCTTC. The chain uses TRBV25-1 and TRBJ2-1; tentative D call: TRBD2 (5 bases). The CDR3 runs to 13 residues. Germline V gene data show CDR1 as MGHDK and CDR2 as SYGVNS. The V and J ends lost 1 base and 7 bases respectively, with 8 bases between them.

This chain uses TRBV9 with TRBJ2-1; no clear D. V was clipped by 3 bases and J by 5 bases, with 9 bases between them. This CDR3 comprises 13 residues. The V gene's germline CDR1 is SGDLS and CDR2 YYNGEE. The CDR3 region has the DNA TGTGCCAGCAGCGGCCCCGGAGACAATGAGCAGTTCTTC. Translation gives CASSGPGDNEQFF.

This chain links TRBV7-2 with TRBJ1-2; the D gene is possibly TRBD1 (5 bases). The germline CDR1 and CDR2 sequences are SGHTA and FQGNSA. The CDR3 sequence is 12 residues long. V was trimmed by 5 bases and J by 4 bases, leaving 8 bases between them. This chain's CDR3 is CASSIDSYGYTF. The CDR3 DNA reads TGTGCCAGCAGCATAGACAGCTATGGCTACACCTTC.

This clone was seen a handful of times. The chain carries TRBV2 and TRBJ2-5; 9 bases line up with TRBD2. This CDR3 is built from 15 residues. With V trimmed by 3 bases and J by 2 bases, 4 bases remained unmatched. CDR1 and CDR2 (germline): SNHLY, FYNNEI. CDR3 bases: TGTGCCAGCAGTGACGCTAGCGGGGCACAAGAGACCCAGTACTTC. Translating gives CASSDASGAQETQYF.

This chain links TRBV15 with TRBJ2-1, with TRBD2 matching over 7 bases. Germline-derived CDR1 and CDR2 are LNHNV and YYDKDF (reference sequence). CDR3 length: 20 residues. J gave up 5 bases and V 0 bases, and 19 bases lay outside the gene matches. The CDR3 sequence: CATSRDLWERRERGNNEQFF. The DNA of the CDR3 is TGTGCCACCAGCAGAGATCTATGGGAGAGGCGGGAGCGGGGAAACAATGAGCAGTTCTTC.

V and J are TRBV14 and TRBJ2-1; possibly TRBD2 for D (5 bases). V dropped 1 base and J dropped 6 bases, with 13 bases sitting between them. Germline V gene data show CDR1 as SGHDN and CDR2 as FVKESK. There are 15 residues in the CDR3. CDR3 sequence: CASSQGAAWGNEQFF. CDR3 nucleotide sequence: TGTGCCAGCAGCCAAGGAGCGGCCTGGGGCAATGAGCAGTTCTTC.